One sample yielded the 22 T cell receptor beta chains listed below, sequenced in a study of blood T cell repertoires in COVID-19 (TCRdb year 2020). Library preparation used the immunoSEQ multiplex PCR assay. The table was pulled from immuneACCESS by TCRdb, which kept in-frame rearrangements only. Such tables lose some clones; where checked, under half of the loss comes from unresolved V genes, and the rest has no known cause. The sample includes 71,000 or so clones, with roughly 80% observed a single time. The ten largest clones add up to about 28% of the sample. Material for sequencing was peripheral blood. These receptors were taken from a man in his 70s with acute or convalescent COVID-19.

This clone was seen a handful of times. V gene TRBV28 combines with J gene TRBJ2-2, with D perhaps TRBD1 (6 bases). The CDR3 length is 13 residues. V was clipped by 6 bases and J by 7 bases, with 12 bases between them. Germline loops: CDR1 MDHEN, CDR2 SYDVKM. CDR3 in DNA: TGTGCCAGCAGGATGGGGGCGGGCGGGGAGCTGTTTTTT. Translation: CASRMGAGGELFF.

This clone was seen only once. The chain links TRBV29-1 to TRBJ1-2, with TRBD1 matching 7 bases. The CDR3 contains 17 residues. Germline V gene sequence: CDR1 SQVTM, CDR2 ANQGSEA. Unmatched junction bases numbered 17, after V lost 6 bases and J lost 1 base. The CDR3 nucleotides read TGCAGCGTAACTAGTCGGGACAGAAAGAATATTAACTATGGCTACACCTTC. Residues: CSVTSRDRKNINYGYTF. Full variable domain (rest looked up from reference TRBV29-1 and TRBJ1-2): SAVISQKPSRDICQRGTSLTIQCQVDSQVTMMFWYRQQPGQSLTLIATANQGSEATYESGFVIDKFPISRPNLTFSTLTVSNMSPEDSSIYLCSVTSRDRKNINYGYTFGSGTRLTVV.

The rearrangement links TRBV4-1 to TRBJ2-1, with 8 bases aligning to TRBD2. The V segment lost 0 bases and the J segment 3 bases; nucleotides outside the gene matches: 10. CDR3 length: 18 amino acids. CDR1 MGHRA and CDR2 YSYEKL come from the germline V gene. In DNA, the CDR3 is TGCGCCAGCAGCCAAGAGGGGAAAAGCGGGAGTTTCTACAATGAGCAGTTCTTC. This codes for CASSQEGKSGSFYNEQFF.

V and J are TRBV10-2 and TRBJ2-1, with D possibly matching TRBD2 (6 bases). Trimming took 7 bases from V and 0 from J, leaving 25 bases between them. Germline CDR1 is WSHSY and CDR2 is SAAADI. This CDR3 spans 19 amino acids. The CDR3 loop reads CASNFPSGRALSSYNEQFF. The CDR3 DNA sequence: TGCGCCAGCAACTTCCCCAGCGGGCGAGCCTTGAGCTCCTACAATGAGCAGTTCTTC.

The chain recombines TRBV5-1 with TRBJ2-6; D ambiguous. CDR1 and CDR2 (germline): SGHRS, YFSETQ. This CDR3 spans 15 amino acids. Between the trimmed V and J ends, which lost 4 bases and 3 bases, there was a span of 11 bases. The CDR3 is CASSQQASGANVLTF. The CDR3 bases are TGCGCCAGCAGCCAACAAGCTAGTGGGGCCAACGTCCTGACTTTC.

This clone occurred a few times. The genes are TRBV4-2 and TRBJ2-7, with 10 positions matching TRBD2. The CDR3 has 18 amino acids. Germline V gives CDR1 LGHNA, CDR2 YNFKEQ. The ends lost 0 bases at V and 1 base at J; junction bases unmatched: 9. Here the CDR3 reads CASSQDAPPSGGSYEQYF. In DNA, the CDR3 is TGTGCCAGCAGCCAAGATGCCCCCCCTAGCGGGGGATCCTACGAGCAGTACTTC.

The V and J genes are TRBV2 and TRBJ1-4; D possibly corresponds to TRBD1 (6 bases). Germline CDR1 is SNHLY and CDR2 is FYNNEI. The CDR3 is 14 residues long. Trimming removed 11 bases from V and 0 bases from J, with 13 bases in between. The CDR3 DNA follows: TGTGCCGGCCGACAGGTCTCAACTAATGAAAAACTGTTTTTT. It yields the protein CAGRQVSTNEKLFF.

In this sample, this clone turned up many times. This chain connects TRBV2 to TRBJ2-7, with 16 bases that match TRBD2. This CDR3 contains 19 residues. Germline V gene data show CDR1 as SNHLY and CDR2 as FYNNEI. J gave up 2 bases and V 6 bases, and 13 bases lay outside the gene matches. DNA for the CDR3: TGTGCCAGCAGACCCGGGACTAGCGGGAGGGCCGGTGGGGCCTACGAGCAGTACTTC. This encodes CASRPGTSGRAGGAYEQYF.

The rearrangement joins TRBV30 to TRBJ2-3; weak D call: TRBD2 (5 bases). The CDR3 covers 12 residues. Germline loops: CDR1 GTSNPN, CDR2 SVGIG (reference sequence). The CDR3 DNA sequence: TGTGCTACTAGTCAAAACACAGATACGCAGTATTTT. It specifies CATSQNTDTQYF.

The rearrangement joins TRBV28 to TRBJ1-2; weak D call: TRBD1 (6 bases). This CDR3 spans 11 amino acids. Between the trimmed V and J ends, which lost 5 bases and 8 bases, there was a span of 9 bases. Germline V CDR1 and CDR2: MDHEN, SYDVKM. The CDR3 nucleotides are TGTGCCAGCAGTGGGGGGGCCGGCTACACCTTC. Its protein is CASSGGAGYTF.

This clone appeared a few times. The rearrangement uses TRBV5-5 and TRBJ2-6; perhaps TRBD1 as D (6 bases). Germline-derived CDR1 and CDR2 are SGHKS and YYEKEE (reference sequence). This CDR3 has 18 amino acids. Trimming shortened V by 4 bases and J by 0 bases, and 17 bases separated the two germline ends. CDR3 in amino acids: CASSPLTGTLSGANVLTF. The DNA for the CDR3 is TGTGCCAGCAGCCCTTTGACAGGTACCCTCTCTGGGGCCAACGTCCTGACTTTC. The full variable domain, rest sourced from reference TRBV5-5 and TRBJ2-6, is DAGVTQSPTHLIKTRGQQVTLRCSPISGHKSVSWYQQVLGQGPQFIFQYYEKEERGRGNFPDRFSARQFPNYSSELNVNALLLGDSALYLCASSPLTGTLSGANVLTFGAGSRLTVL.

The V and J genes are TRBV5-1 and TRBJ2-2, with D possibly being TRBD2 (6 bases). Trimming took off 2 bases at V and 7 bases at J, with 12 bases between the two ends. The V gene's germline CDR1 is SGHRS and CDR2 YFSETQ. The CDR3 sequence is 14 residues long. Here the CDR3 reads CASSFGLEGGELFF. For the CDR3, the DNA is TGCGCCAGCAGCTTCGGACTGGAGGGCGGGGAGCTGTTTTTT.

The rearrangement uses TRBV19 and TRBJ2-2; D perhaps matches TRBD2 (5 bases). The CDR3 is 16 amino acids. Germline-derived CDR1 and CDR2 are LNHDA and SQIVND (reference sequence). The germline V and J ends were trimmed by 6 bases and 1 base, with 15 bases remaining between them. This CDR3 reads CASRPSGKGNTGELFF. The CDR3 DNA reads as TGTGCCAGTAGACCATCCGGGAAGGGGAACACCGGGGAGCTGTTTTTT.

The chain couples TRBV11-2 to TRBJ1-5; 8 bases are a match to TRBD1. This CDR3 has 14 residues. V gave up 5 bases and J gave up 3 bases; unmatched junction bases: 3. Germline lookup yields CDR1 SGHAT and CDR2 FQNNGV. The CDR3 spells CASSVDRDNQPQHF. CDR3 DNA sequence: TGTGCCAGCAGCGTGGACAGGGACAATCAGCCCCAGCATTTT.

The chain is built from TRBV5-1 and TRBJ2-5; weak D call: TRBD2 (5 bases). V was cut by 10 bases and J by 4 bases, with 26 bases left in between. CDR1 is SGHRS, CDR2 YFSETQ, per germline. The CDR3 totals 16 residues. The CDR3 nucleotides are TGCGCCTCTCGCGGAGGCGTGAGCGAGAACGGAGAGACCCAGTACTTC. Amino acid sequence: CASRGGVSENGETQYF.

This chain links TRBV6-6 with TRBJ1-2, with TRBD1 matching over 7 bases. The CDR3 sequence is 13 residues long. Germline assignment: CDR1 MNHNY and CDR2 SVGAGI (reference sequence). V shed 10 bases and J 4 bases; nucleotides not matched to a gene: 9. The CDR3 DNA reads as TGTGCCACGGGGGGGGACAGACCCTATGGCTACACCTTC. Its protein is CATGGDRPYGYTF.

The chain combines TRBV10-3 with TRBJ2-1; 10 bases line up with TRBD2. Germline V gene data show CDR1 as ENHRY and CDR2 as SYGVKD. V lost 7 bases, J lost 6 bases, and 12 bases stayed unmatched. The CDR3 length is 16 residues. The CDR3 here is CAITASAGGSSNEQFF. The CDR3 DNA reads TGTGCCATCACTGCGTCAGCGGGAGGGTCCAGCAATGAGCAGTTCTTC.

This chain uses TRBV6-5 with TRBJ2-1, with 7 bases matching TRBD1. In germline, CDR1 is MNHEY, CDR2 SVGAGI. Trimming removed 8 bases from V and 0 bases from J; junction bases left unmatched: 1. The CDR3 has 13 residues. This chain's CDR3 is CASRTGSYNEQFF. The CDR3 region has the DNA TGTGCCAGCCGGACAGGCTCCTACAATGAGCAGTTCTTC.

The chain has TRBV7-2 and TRBJ2-2; D gene ambiguous. The length of the CDR3 is 13 residues. The germline V and J ends were trimmed by 5 bases and 1 base, with 5 bases remaining between them. CDR1 is SGHTA, CDR2 FQGNSA, per germline. The DNA for the CDR3 is TGTGCCAGCAGCGTAAAGAACACCGGGGAGCTGTTTTTT. This translates into CASSVKNTGELFF. Looking up the rest from reference TRBV7-2 and TRBJ2-2 gives the full variable domain: GAGVSQSPSNKVTEKGKDVELRCDPISGHTALYWYRQSLGQGLEFLIYFQGNSAPDKSGLPSDRFSAERTGGSVSTLTIQRTQQEDSAVYLCASSVKNTGELFFGEGSRLTVL.

The rearrangement uses TRBV2 and TRBJ1-2; D gene uncertain. CDR1 is SNHLY, CDR2 FYNNEI, per germline. V lost 8 bases and J 4 bases, leaving 11 bases between the germline ends. The CDR3 covers 12 residues. CDR3 bases: TGTGCCAGCTCCGGGGAAACCTATGGCTACACCTTC. Residues: CASSGETYGYTF.

V gene TRBV21-1 combines with J gene TRBJ1-3; TRBD1, as called in the table, went unchecked against the DNA. TRBV21-1 is described as a pseudogene. The CDR3 contains 14 residues. The CDR3 region has the DNA TGTGCCTTAAGCCGACAGGGTTCTGGAAACACCATATATTTT. It translates to CALSRQGSGNTIYF.

The chain recombines TRBV12-5 with TRBJ2-1; no clear D. CDR3 size: 16 residues. The germline gives CDR1 LGHNT, CDR2 FRNRAP. The ends were cut back, 0 bases at V and 2 bases at J, with 11 bases in the middle. The CDR3 region has the DNA TGTGCTAGTGGTTTGGTAAGTGGCCTGGCCTACAATGAGCAGTTCTTC. Its translation: CASGLVSGLAYNEQFF.